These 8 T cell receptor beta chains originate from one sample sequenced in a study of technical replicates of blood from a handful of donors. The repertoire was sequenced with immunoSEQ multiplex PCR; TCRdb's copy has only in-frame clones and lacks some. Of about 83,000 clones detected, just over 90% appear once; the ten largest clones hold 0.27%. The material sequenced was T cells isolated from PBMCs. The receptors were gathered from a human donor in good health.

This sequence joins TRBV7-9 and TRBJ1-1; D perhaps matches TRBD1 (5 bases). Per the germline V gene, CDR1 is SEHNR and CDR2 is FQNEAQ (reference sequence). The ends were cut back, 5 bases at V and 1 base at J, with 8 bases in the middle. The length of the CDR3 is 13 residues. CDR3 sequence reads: CASSTTANTEAFF. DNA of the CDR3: TGTGCCAGCAGCACGACAGCGAACACTGAAGCTTTCTTT.

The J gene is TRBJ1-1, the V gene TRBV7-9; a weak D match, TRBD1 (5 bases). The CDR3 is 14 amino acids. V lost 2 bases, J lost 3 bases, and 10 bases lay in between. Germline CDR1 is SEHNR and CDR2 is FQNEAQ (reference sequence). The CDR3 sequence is CASSLSGSYTEAFF. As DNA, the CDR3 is TGTGCCAGCAGCTTATCAGGGTCCTACACTGAAGCTTTCTTT.

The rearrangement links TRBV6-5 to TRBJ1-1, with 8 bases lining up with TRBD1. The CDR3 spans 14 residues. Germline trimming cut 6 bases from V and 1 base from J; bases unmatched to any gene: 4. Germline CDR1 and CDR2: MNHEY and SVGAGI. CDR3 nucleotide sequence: TGTGCCAGCAGAACAGGGGGGGGGAACACTGAAGCTTTCTTT. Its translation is CASRTGGGNTEAFF.

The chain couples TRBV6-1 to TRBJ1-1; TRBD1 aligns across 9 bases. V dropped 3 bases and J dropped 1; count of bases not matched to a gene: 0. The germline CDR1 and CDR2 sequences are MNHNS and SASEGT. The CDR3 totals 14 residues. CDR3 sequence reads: CASSEGQGNTEAFF. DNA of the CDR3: TGTGCCAGCAGTGAGGGACAGGGGAACACTGAAGCTTTCTTT.

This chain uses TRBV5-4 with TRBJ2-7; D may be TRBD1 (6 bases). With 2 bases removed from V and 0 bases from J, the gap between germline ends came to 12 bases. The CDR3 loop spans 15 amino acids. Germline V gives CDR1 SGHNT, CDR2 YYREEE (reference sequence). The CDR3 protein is CASSLGQHFSYEQYF. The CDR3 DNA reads TGTGCCAGCAGCTTAGGACAGCATTTCTCCTACGAGCAGTACTTC. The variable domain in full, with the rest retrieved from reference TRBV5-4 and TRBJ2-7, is ETGVTQSPTHLIKTRGQQVTLRCSSQSGHNTVSWYQQALGQGPQFIFQYYREEENGRGNFPPRFSGLQFPNYSSELNVNALELDDSALYLCASSLGQHFSYEQYFGPGTRLTVT.

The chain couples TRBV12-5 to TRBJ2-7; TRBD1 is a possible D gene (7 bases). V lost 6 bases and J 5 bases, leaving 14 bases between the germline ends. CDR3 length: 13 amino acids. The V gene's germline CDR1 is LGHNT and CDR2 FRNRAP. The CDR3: CASGQGGFNEQYF. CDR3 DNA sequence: TGTGCTAGTGGGCAGGGGGGATTCAACGAGCAGTACTTC.

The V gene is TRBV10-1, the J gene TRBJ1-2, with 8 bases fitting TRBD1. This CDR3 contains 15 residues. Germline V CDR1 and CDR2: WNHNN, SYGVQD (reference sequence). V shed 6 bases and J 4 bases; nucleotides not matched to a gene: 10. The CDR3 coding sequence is TGCGCCAGCAGACAGGGGGATATGTACCCCTATGGCTACACCTTC. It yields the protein CASRQGDMYPYGYTF.

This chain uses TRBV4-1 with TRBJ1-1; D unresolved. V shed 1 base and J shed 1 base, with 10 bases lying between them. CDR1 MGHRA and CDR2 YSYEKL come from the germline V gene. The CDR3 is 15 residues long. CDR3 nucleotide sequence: TGCGCCAGCAGCCAAGTCTGGGCCGAGAACACTGAAGCTTTCTTT. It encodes CASSQVWAENTEAFF.